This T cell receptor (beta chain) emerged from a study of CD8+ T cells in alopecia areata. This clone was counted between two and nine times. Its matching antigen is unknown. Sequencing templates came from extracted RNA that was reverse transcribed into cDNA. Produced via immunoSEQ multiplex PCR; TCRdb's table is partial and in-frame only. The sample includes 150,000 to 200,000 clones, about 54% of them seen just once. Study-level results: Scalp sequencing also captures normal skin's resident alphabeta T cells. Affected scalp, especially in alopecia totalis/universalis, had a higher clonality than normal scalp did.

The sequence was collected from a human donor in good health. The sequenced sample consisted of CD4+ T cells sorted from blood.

CDR3 in amino acids: CSGKTTGVPTDTQYF. In DNA form, the CDR3 reads TGCAGCGGTAAAACAACAGGGGTCCCCACAGATACGCAGTATTTT. The chain carries TRBV29-1 and TRBJ2-3; TRBD1 aligns across 7 bases. Germline assignment: CDR1 SQVTM and CDR2 ANQGSEA. The trim removed 7 bases at V and 2 bases at J, leaving 12 bases unmatched. The CDR3 contains 15 residues.